This T cell receptor (beta chain) was sequenced in a study of blood T cell repertoires in COVID-19. The method was immunoSEQ multiplex PCR; TCRdb's version includes in-frame clones alone and lacks a portion of them. The top ten hold around 8.8% of the sample, which has roughly 280,000 clones, approximately 86% seen once. This CDR3 has 15 residues. V was trimmed by 3 bases and J by 4 bases, leaving 14 bases between them. The germline V gene has CDR1 SGHTA and CDR2 FQGNSA. The chain joins TRBV7-2 to TRBJ2-3, with TRBD1 as a possible D gene (5 bases). Sample: peripheral blood. The TCR was taken from a middle-aged man with active or convalescent COVID-19. This chain's CDR3 is CASSFRAGNPDTQYF. The DNA for the CDR3 is TGTGCCAGCAGCTTTAGGGCAGGGAACCCAGATACGCAGTATTTT. The full variable domain, completed using reference TRBV7-2 and TRBJ2-3, is GAGVSQSPSNKVTEKGKDVELRCDPISGHTALYWYRQSLGQGLEFLIYFQGNSAPDKSGLPSDRFSAERTGGSVSTLTIQRTQQEDSAVYLCASSFRAGNPDTQYFGPGTRLTVL.